The clone carrying this T cell receptor beta chain showed up just a few times. The antigen remains unidentified. The V gene's germline CDR1 is MNHEY and CDR2 SVGAGI. There are 13 residues in the CDR3. Trimming stripped 6 bases from V and 0 bases from J, with 7 bases between. Time point here: patch test 1, 2 weeks after DPC sensitization. The treatment is: therapeutic diphenylcyclopropenone sensitization with weekly scalp DPC. This record belongs to a study of human T cells and chemical hapten exposure. General observations from the study: The immune response of these alopecia patients might not match healthy individuals'.

Via MiXCR, TCRdb re-called the RACE reads, giving one row per CDR3 protein. The table includes 150,000 to 200,000 distinct CDR3 sequences, about 14% detected once. The receptor was isolated from a woman in her 30s with alopecia areata. Some clones in this sample may be carry-over from other donors' samples. J is TRBJ2-3 and V is TRBV6-5; D not resolved. The input for sequencing was whole blood, taken in connection with sensitization to the hapten diphenylcyclopropenone (DPC). The CDR3 coding sequence is TGTGCCAGCAGACTGTTCAGCACAGATACGCAGTATTTT. Its translation is CASRLFSTDTQYF.